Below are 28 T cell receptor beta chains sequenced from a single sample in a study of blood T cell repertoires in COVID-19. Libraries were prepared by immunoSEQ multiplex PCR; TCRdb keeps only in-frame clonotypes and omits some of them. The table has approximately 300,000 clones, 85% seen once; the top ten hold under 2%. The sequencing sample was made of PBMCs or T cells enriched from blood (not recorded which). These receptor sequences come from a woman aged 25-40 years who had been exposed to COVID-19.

The chain's CDR3 is CAWGQAGEKLFF. For the CDR3, the DNA is TGTGCCTGGGGACAGGCGGGAGAAAAACTGTTTTTT. The genes are TRBV30 and TRBJ1-4; the match to TRBD1 covers 7 bases. Germline CDR1 and CDR2: GTSNPN and SVGIG (reference sequence). V shed 5 bases and J 8 bases; nucleotides not matched to a gene: 5. This CDR3 region has 12 residues.

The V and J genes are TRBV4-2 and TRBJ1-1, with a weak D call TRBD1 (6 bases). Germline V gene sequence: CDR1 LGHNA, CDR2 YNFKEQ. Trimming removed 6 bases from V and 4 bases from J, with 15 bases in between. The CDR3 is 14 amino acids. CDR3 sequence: CASSRGFRGTEAFF. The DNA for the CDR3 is TGTGCCAGCAGTAGGGGGTTTAGAGGCACTGAAGCTTTCTTT.

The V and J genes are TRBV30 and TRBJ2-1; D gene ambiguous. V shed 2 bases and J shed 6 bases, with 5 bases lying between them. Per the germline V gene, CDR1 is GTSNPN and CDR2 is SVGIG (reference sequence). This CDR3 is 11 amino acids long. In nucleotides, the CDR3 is TGTGCCTGGAGTTTACTCAATGAGCAGTTCTTC. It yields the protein CAWSLLNEQFF. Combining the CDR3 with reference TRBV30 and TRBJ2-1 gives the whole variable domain SQTIHQWPATLVQPVGSPLSLECTVEGTSNPNLYWYRQAAGRGLQLLFYSVGIGQISSEVPQNLSASRPQDRQFILSSKKLLLSDSGFYLCAWSLLNEQFFGPGTRLTVL.

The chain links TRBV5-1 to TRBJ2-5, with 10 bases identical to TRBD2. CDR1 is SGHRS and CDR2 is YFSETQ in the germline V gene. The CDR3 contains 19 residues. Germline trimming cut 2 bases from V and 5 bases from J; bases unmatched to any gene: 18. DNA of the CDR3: TGCGCCAGCAGCTTTTCCCAGGAAGCGGGAGGGCACCAAGAGGAGACCCAGTACTTC. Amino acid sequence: CASSFSQEAGGHQEETQYF.

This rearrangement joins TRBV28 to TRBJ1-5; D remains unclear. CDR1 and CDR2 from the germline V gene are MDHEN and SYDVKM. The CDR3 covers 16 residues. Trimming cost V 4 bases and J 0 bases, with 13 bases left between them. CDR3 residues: CASSSRHPNSNQPQHF. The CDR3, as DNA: TGTGCCAGCAGTTCCCGACACCCGAATAGCAATCAGCCCCAGCATTTT.

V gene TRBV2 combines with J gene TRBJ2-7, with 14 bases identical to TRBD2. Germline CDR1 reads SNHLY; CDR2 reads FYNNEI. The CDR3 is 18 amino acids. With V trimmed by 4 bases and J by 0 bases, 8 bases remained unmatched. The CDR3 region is CASSGGTSGRSDSYEQYF. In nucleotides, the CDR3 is TGTGCCAGCAGTGGCGGGACTAGCGGGAGAAGCGACTCCTACGAGCAGTACTTC.

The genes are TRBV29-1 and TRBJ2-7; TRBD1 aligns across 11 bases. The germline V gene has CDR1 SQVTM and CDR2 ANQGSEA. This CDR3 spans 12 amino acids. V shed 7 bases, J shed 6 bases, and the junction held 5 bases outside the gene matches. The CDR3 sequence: CSGGQGGGEQYF. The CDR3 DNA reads TGCAGCGGGGGACAGGGGGGCGGCGAGCAGTACTTC.

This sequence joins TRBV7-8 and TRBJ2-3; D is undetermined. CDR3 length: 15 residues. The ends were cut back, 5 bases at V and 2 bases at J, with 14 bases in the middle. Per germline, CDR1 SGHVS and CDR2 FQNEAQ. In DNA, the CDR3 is TGTGCCAGCAGCCACGCCCGGCGGTACACAGATACGCAGTATTTT. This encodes CASSHARRYTDTQYF.

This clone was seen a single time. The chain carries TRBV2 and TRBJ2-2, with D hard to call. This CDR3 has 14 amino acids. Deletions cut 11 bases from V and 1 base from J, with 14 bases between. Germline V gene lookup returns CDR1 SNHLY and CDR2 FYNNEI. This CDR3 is CASQEFGNTGELFF. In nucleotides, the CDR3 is TGTGCCTCCCAGGAATTCGGGAACACCGGGGAGCTGTTTTTT. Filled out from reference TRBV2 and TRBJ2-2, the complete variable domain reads EPEVTQTPSHQVTQMGQEVILRCVPISNHLYFYWYRQILGQKVEFLVSFYNNEISEKSEIFDDQFSVERPDGSNFTLKIRSTKLEDSAMYFCASQEFGNTGELFFGEGSRLTVL.

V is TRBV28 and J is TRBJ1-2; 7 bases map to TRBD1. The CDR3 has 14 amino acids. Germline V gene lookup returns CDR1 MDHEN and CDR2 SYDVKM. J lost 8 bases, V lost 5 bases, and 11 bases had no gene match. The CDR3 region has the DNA TGTGCCAGCAGTCCCACCAGGGGGGCTAGAGGCTACACCTTC. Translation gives CASSPTRGARGYTF.

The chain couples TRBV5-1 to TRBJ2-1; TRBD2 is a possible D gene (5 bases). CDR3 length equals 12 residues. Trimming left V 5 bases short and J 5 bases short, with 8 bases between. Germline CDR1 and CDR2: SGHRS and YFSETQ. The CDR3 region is CASRGADNEQFF. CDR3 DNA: TGCGCCAGCAGGGGAGCGGACAATGAGCAGTTCTTC.

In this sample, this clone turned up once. This chain's CDR3 is CATRGDYGYTF. The CDR3 DNA reads TGTGCCACGCGGGGGGACTATGGCTACACCTTC. The chain combines TRBV30 with TRBJ1-2; D is possibly TRBD1 (5 bases). V was pared by 8 bases and J by 3 bases, with 10 bases between. The CDR3 has 11 residues. Per germline, CDR1 GTSNPN and CDR2 SVGIG (reference sequence).

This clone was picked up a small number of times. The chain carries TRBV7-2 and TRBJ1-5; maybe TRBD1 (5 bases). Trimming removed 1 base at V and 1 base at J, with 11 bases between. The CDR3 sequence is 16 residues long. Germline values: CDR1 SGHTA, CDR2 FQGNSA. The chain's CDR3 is CASSLDLGRSNQPQHF. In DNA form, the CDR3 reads TGTGCCAGCAGCTTAGATCTGGGGCGGAGCAATCAGCCCCAGCATTTT.

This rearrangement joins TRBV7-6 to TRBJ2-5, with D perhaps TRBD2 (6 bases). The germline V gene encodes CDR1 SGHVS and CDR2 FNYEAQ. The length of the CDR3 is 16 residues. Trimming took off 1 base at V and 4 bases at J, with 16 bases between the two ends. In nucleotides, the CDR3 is TGTGCCAGCAGCTTAGTCCCTTTTGGAGGGAGAGAGACCCAGTACTTC. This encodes CASSLVPFGGRETQYF. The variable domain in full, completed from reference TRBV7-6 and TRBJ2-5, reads GAGVSQSPRYKVTKRGQDVALRCDPISGHVSLYWYRQALGQGPEFLTYFNYEAQQDKSGLPNDRFSAERPEGSISTLTIQRTEQRDSAMYRCASSLVPFGGRETQYFGPGTRLLVL.

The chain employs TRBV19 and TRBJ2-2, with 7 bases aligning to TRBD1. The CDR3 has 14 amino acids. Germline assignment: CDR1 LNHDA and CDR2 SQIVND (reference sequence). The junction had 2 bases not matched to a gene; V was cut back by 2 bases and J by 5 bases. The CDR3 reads CASSILTGTGELFF. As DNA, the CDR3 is TGTGCCAGTAGTATATTGACAGGGACCGGGGAGCTGTTTTTT. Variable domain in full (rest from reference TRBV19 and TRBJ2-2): DGGITQSPKYLFRKEGQNVTLSCEQNLNHDAMYWYRQDPGQGLRLIYYSQIVNDFQKGDIAEGYSVSREKKESFPLTVTSAQKNPTAFYLCASSILTGTGELFFGEGSRLTVL.

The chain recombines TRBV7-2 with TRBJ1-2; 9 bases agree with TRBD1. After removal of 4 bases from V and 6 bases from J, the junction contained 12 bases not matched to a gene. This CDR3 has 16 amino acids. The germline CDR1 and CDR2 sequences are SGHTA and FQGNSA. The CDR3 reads CASSSLSPRTGDGYTF. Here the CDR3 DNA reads TGTGCCAGCAGCTCACTCAGTCCAAGGACAGGGGATGGCTACACCTTC.

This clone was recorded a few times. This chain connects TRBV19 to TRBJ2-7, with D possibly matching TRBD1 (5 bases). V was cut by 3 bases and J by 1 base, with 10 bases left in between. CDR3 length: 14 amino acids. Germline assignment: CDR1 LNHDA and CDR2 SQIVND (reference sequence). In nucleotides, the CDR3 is TGTGCCAGTAGTATCCTAGGGGAATCCTACGAGCAGTACTTC. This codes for CASSILGESYEQYF. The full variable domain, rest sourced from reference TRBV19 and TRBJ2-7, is DGGITQSPKYLFRKEGQNVTLSCEQNLNHDAMYWYRQDPGQGLRLIYYSQIVNDFQKGDIAEGYSVSREKKESFPLTVTSAQKNPTAFYLCASSILGESYEQYFGPGTRLTVT.

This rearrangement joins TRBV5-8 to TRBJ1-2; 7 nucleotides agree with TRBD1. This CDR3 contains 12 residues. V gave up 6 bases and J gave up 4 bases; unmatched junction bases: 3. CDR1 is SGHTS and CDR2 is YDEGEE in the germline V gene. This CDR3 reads CASKGGLYGYTF. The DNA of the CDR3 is TGTGCCAGCAAAGGGGGCCTCTATGGCTACACCTTC.

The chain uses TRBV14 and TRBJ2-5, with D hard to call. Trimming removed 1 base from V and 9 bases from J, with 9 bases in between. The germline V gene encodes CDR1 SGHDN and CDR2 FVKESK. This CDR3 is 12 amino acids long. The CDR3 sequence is CASSQVGTSQYF. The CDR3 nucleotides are TGTGCCAGCAGCCAAGTCGGTACGTCCCAGTACTTC.

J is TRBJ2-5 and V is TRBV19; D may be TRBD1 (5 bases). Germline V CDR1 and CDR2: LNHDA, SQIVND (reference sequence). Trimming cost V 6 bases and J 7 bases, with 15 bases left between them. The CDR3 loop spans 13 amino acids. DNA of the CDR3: TGTGCCAGTAGGGGGTCTGTAGGGGTGACCCAGTACTTC. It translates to CASRGSVGVTQYF. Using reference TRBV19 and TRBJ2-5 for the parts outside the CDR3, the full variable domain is DGGITQSPKYLFRKEGQNVTLSCEQNLNHDAMYWYRQDPGQGLRLIYYSQIVNDFQKGDIAEGYSVSREKKESFPLTVTSAQKNPTAFYLCASRGSVGVTQYFGPGTRLLVL.

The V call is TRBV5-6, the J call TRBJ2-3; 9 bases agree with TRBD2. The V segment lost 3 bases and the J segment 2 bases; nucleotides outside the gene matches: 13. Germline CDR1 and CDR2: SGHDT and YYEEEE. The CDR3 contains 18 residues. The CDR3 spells CASSSNRIAGVLTDTQYF. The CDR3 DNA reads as TGTGCCAGCAGCTCCAACCGAATAGCGGGGGTACTCACAGATACGCAGTATTTT.

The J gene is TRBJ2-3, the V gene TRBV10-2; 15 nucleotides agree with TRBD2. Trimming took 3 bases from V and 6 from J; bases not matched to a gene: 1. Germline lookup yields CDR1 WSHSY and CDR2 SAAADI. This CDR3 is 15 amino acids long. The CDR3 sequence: CASSEGTSGGDTQYF. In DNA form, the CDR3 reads TGCGCCAGCAGTGAAGGGACTAGCGGGGGGGATACGCAGTATTTT.

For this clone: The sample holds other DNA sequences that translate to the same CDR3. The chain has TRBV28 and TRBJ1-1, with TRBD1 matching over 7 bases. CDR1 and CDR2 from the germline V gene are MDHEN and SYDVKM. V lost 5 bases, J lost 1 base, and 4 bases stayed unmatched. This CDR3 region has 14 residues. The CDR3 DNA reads TGTGCCAGCAGTCTGTGGACAGGGAACACTGAAGCTTTCTTT. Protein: CASSLWTGNTEAFF.

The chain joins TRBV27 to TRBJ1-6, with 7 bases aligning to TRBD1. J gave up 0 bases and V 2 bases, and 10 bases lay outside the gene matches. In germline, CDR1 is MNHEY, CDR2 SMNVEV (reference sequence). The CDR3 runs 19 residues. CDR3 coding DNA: TGTGCCAGCAGTTTAAAGCCCTCAGGGGGAGGCTCCTATAATTCACCCCTCCACTTT. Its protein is CASSLKPSGGGSYNSPLHF.

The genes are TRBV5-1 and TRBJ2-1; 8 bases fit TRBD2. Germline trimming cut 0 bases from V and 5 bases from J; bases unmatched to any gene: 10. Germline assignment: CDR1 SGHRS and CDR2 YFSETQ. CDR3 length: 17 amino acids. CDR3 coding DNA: TGCGCCAGCAGCTTGGCGCCAGCGGGAGTAAGGAACAATGAGCAGTTCTTC. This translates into CASSLAPAGVRNNEQFF.

Written as DNA, the CDR3 is TGTGCCAGCAGTTACGTTGTGGGGAGGGACGGGGGAAATCAGCCCCAGCATTTT. It yields the protein CASSYVVGRDGGNQPQHF. This rearrangement joins TRBV6-2 or TRBV6-3 to TRBJ1-5; D may be TRBD1 (5 bases). Germline lookup yields CDR1 MNHEY and CDR2 SVGEGT. The V and J ends lost 2 bases and 4 bases respectively, with 21 bases between them. This CDR3 has 18 residues.

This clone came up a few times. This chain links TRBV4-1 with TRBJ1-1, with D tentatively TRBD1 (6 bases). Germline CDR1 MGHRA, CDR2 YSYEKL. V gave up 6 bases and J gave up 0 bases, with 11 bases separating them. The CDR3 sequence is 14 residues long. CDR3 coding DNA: TGCGCCAGCAGGCGGACAGCCTTGAACACTGAAGCTTTCTTT. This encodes CASRRTALNTEAFF.

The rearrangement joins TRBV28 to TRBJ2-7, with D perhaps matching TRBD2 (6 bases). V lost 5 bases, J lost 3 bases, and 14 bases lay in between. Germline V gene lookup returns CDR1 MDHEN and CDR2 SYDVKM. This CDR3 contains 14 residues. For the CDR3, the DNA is TGTGCCAGCAGTCCGACTAGTTTCGACTACGAGCAGTACTTC. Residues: CASSPTSFDYEQYF. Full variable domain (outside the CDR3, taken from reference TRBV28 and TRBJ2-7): DVKVTQSSRYLVKRTGEKVFLECVQDMDHENMFWYRQDPGLGLRLIYFSYDVKMKEKGDIPEGYSVSREKKERFSLILESASTNQTSMYLCASSPTSFDYEQYFGPGTRLTVT.